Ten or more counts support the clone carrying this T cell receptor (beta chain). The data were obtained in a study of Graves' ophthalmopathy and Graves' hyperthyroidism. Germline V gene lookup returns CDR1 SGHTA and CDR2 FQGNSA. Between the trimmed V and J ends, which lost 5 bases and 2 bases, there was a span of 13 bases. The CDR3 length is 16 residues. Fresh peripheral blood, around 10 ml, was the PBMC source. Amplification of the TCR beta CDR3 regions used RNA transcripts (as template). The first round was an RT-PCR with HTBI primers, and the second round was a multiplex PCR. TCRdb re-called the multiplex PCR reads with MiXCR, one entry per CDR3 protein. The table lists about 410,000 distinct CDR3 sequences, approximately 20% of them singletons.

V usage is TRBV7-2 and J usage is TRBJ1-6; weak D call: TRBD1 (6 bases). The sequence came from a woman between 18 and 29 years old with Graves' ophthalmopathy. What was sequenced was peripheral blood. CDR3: CASSLTGLTYNSPLHF. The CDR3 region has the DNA TGTGCCAGCAGCCTGACAGGTCTAACCTATAATTCACCCCTCCACTTT.